This T cell receptor (beta chain) is from a study of blood T cells in healthy people across ages. Findings of the study overall: TCR beta diversity tracked closely with naive T cell percentage.

Primed by a sample-barcoded 5' primer and a J-beta primer mix, a second PCR proceeded for 7 to 11 cycles. TCRdb passed the 5' RACE reads through MiXCR, listing each CDR3 protein once. The sample records about 780,000 distinct CDR3 sequences, more than 35% being singletons. Total RNA extracted from each sample amounted to at least 6 micrograms. This CDR3 comprises 13 residues. Per the germline V gene, CDR1 is MGHDK and CDR2 is SYGVNS. As to this clonotype: The antigen is not known.

Sample: blood. The receptor was derived from an elderly man in good health. This chain links TRBV25-1 with TRBJ2-1, with 7 positions matching TRBD2. The J call may be faulty, since TRBJ2-7 better matches the DNA end. The CDR3 nucleotides are TGTGCCAGCCAGCTAGCGGTATACAATGGGCAGTACTTC. Its translation: CASQLAVYNGQYF.